This T cell receptor (beta chain) was retrieved from a study of cytomegalovirus exposure and HLA in healthy donors. Across the study: The study's early data release held about 77 million unique TCRs from HLA-typed donors.

J lost 7 bases, V lost 2 bases, and 19 bases had no gene match. The length of the CDR3 is 19 residues. CDR1 is LGHNA, CDR2 YSLEER, per germline. General study points: The study recorded more than 150 TCR beta chains that were cytomegalovirus-associated. In a later analysis, a genetic analysis reported fewer productive-TCR N-insertions in an Asian-associated ancestry cluster than the cohort average. Most of the TCR beta V segments (in an earlier analysis) were productive either about 87% or about 30% of the time.

Use of 60 Vbeta and 13 Jbeta primers characterized the PCR. Profiling relied on immunoSEQ multiplex PCR, and the TCRdb table lists in-frame clones only, not all of them. This sample has roughly 86,000 clones; more than 60% occur once, and the top ten carry under 8%. In this sample, this clone turned up once. Its antigen is not known. The V call is TRBV4-3, the J call TRBJ2-1, with 8 bases lining up with TRBD2. Sequencing used PBMCs. This receptor was taken from a man aged 45-65 years in good health and CMV-seropositive. The chain's CDR3 is CASSQLGKAGEGVLNEQFF. CDR3 sequence (DNA): TGCGCCAGCAGCCAATTAGGGAAAGCGGGGGAGGGGGTTTTGAATGAGCAGTTCTTC.